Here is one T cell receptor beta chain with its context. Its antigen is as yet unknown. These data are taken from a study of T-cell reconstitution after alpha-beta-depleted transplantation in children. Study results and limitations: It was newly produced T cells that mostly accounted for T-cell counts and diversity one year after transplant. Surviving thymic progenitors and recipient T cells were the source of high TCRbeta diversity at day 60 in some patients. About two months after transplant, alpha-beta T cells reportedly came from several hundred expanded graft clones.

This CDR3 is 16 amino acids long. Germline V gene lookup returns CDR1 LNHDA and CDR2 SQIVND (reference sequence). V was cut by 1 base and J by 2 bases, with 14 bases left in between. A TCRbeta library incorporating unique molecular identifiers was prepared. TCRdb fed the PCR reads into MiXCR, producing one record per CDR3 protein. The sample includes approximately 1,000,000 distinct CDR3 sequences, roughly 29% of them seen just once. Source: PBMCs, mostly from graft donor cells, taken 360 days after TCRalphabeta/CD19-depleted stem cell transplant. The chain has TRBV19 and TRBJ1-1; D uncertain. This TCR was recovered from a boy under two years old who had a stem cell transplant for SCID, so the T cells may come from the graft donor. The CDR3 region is CASSIGHSASNTEAFF. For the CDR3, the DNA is TGTGCCAGTAGTATAGGTCACAGTGCTTCAAACACTGAAGCTTTCTTT.